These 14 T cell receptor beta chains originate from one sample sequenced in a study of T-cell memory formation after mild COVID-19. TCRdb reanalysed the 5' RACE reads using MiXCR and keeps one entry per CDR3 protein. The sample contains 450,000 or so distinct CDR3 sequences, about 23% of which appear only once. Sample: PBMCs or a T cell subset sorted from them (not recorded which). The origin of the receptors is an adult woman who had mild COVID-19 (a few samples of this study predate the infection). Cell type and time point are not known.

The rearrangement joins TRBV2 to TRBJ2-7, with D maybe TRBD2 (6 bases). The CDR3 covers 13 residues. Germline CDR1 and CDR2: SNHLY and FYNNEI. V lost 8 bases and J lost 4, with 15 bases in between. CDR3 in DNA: TGTGCCAGCTCGGGAAGACGGGAGTACGAGCAGTACTTC. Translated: CASSGRREYEQYF.

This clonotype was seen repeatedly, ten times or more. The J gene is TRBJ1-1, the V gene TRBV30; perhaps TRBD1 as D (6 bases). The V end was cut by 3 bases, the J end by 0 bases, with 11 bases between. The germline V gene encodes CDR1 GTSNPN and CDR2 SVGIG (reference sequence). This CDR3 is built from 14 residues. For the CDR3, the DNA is TGTGCCTGGAGAGTAGGGACACTGAACACTGAAGCTTTCTTT. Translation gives CAWRVGTLNTEAFF. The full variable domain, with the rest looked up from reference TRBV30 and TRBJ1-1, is SQTIHQWPATLVQPVGSPLSLECTVEGTSNPNLYWYRQAAGRGLQLLFYSVGIGQISSEVPQNLSASRPQDRQFILSSKKLLLSDSGFYLCAWRVGTLNTEAFFGQGTRLTVV.

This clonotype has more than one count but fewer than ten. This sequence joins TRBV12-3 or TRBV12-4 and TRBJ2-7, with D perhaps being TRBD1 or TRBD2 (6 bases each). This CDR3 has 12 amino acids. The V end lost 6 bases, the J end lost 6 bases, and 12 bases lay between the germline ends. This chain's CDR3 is CASSQRGVEQYF. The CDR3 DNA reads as TGTGCCAGCAGCCAAAGGGGGGTCGAGCAGTACTTC.

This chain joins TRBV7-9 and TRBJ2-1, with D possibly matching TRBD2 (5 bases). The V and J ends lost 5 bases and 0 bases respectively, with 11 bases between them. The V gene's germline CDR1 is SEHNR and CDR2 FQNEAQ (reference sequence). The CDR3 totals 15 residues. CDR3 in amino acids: CASSPADHSYNEQFF. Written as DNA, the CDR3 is TGTGCCAGCAGCCCAGCGGACCACTCCTACAATGAGCAGTTCTTC.

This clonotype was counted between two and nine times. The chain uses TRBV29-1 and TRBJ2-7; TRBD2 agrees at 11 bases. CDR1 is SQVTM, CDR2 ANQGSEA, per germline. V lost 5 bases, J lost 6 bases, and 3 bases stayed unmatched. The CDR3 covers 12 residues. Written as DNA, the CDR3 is TGCAGCGTTTACGGGACTAGCGGCGAGCAGTACTTC. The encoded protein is CSVYGTSGEQYF.

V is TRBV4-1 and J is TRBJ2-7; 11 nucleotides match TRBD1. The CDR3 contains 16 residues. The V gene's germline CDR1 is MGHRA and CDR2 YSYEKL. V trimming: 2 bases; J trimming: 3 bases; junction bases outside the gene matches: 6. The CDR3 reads CASSQSRDRGFYEQYF. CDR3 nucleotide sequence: TGCGCCAGCAGCCAAAGCCGGGACAGGGGGTTCTACGAGCAGTACTTC.

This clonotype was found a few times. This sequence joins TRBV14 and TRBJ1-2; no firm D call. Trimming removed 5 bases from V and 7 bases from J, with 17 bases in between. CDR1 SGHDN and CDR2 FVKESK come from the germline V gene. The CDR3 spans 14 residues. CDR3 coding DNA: TGTGCCAGCAGCGTACAAGAGGGTCTCGGTGGCTACACCTTC. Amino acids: CASSVQEGLGGYTF.

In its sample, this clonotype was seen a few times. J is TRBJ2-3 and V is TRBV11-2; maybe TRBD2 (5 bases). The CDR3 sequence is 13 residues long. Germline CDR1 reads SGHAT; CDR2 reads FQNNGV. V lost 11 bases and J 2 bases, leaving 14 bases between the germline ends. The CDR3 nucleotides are TGTGCCGGAGGCAAAGGTCTCACAGATACGCAGTATTTT. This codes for CAGGKGLTDTQYF.

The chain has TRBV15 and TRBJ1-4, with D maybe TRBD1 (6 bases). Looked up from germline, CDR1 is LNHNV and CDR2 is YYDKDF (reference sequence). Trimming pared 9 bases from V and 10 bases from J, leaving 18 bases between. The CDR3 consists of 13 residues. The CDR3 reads CATGVQGQGKLFF. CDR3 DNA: TGTGCCACGGGGGTTCAGGGGCAGGGAAAACTGTTTTTT.

The CDR3: CSARQGNYEQYF. CDR3 DNA sequence: TGCAGCGCCAGACAGGGGAACTACGAGCAGTACTTC. V gene TRBV29-1 combines with J gene TRBJ2-7; TRBD1 matches at 8 bases. Trimming took 7 bases from V and 3 from J; bases not matched to a gene: 5. Germline lookup yields CDR1 SQVTM and CDR2 ANQGSEA. This CDR3 has 12 residues.

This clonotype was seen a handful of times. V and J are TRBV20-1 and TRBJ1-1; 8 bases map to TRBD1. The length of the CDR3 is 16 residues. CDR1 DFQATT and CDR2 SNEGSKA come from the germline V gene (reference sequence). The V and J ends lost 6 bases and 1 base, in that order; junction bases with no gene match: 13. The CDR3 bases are TGCAGTGCCAGGGGGCTTGAGGGATTTTGGAACACTGAAGCTTTCTTT. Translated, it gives CSARGLEGFWNTEAFF.

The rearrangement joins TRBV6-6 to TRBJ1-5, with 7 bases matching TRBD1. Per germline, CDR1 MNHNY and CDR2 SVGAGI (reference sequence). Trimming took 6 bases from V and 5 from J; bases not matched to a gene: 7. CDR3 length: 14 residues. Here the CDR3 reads CASSSDREYQPQHF. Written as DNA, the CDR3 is TGTGCCAGCAGCAGTGACAGGGAATATCAGCCCCAGCATTTT.

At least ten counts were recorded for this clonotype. The CDR3 nucleotides are TGTGCCAGCAGTAGGACAATCCAAGAGACCCAGTACTTC. Protein: CASSRTIQETQYF. V gene TRBV28 combines with J gene TRBJ2-5; a possible D gene is TRBD1 (5 bases). V gave up 5 bases and J gave up 1 base, with 8 bases separating them. CDR3 length: 13 residues. Looked up from germline, CDR1 is MDHEN and CDR2 is SYDVKM.

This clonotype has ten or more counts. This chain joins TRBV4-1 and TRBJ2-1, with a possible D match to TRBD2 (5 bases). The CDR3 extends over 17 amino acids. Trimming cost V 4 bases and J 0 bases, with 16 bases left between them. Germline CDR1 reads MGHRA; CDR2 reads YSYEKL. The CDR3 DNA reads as TGCGCCAGCAGCCGCGGAGAGGGCATGGGCTCCTACAATGAGCAGTTCTTC. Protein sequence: CASSRGEGMGSYNEQFF.